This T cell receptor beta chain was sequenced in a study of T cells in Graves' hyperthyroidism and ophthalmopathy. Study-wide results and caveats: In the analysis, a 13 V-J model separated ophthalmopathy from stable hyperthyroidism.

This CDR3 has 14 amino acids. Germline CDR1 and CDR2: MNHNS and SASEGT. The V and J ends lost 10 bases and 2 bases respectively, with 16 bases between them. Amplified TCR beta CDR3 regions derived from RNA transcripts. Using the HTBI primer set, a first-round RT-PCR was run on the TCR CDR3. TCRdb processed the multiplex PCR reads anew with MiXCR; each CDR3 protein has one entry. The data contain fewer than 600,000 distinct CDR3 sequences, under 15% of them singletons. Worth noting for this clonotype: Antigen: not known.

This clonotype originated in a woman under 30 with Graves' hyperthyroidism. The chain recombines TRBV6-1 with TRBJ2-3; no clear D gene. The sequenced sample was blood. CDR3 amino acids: CATSPMSATDTQYF. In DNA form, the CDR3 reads TGTGCCACCTCCCCTATGAGCGCCACAGATACGCAGTATTTT.